This T cell receptor beta chain was observed in a study of cytomegalovirus exposure and HLA in healthy donors. Notes on the study in general: Altogether, 150 or so TCR beta chains were recorded as cytomegalovirus-associated.

Details on this clone: Its antigen is not known.

The CDR3 has 13 residues. Germline CDR1 is ENHRY and CDR2 is SYGVKD. The V segment lost 11 bases and the J segment 4 bases; nucleotides outside the gene matches: 10. Clones were sequenced by immunoSEQ multiplex PCR, and TCRdb holds only the in-frame ones, with some missing. The sample lists under 60,000 clones, about 90% occurring once. The sequencing sample was made of PBMCs. The rearrangement joins TRBV10-3 to TRBJ1-1; 7 nucleotides agree with TRBD1. The origin of this receptor is a woman aged 30 to 39 in good health and CMV-seronegative. The chain's CDR3 is CAFNRGKGTEAFF. The CDR3 coding sequence is TGTGCCTTCAACAGGGGAAAGGGCACTGAAGCTTTCTTT.